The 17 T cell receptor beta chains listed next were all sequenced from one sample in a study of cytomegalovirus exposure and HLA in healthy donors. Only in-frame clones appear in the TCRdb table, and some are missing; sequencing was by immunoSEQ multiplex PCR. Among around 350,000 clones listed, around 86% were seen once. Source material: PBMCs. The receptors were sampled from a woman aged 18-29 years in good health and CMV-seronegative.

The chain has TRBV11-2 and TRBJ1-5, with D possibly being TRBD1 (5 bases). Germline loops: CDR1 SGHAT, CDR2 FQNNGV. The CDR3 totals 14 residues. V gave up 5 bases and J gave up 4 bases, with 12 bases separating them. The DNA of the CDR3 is TGTGCCAGCAGCCATACAGGTTGGAATCAGCCCCAGCATTTT. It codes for CASSHTGWNQPQHF.

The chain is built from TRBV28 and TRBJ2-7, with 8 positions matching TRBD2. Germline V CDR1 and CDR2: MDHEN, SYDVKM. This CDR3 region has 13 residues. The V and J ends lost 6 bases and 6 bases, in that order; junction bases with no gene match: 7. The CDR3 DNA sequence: TGTGCCAGCAGAGCGGGGGCCCAGCTCGAGCAGTACTTC. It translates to CASRAGAQLEQYF.

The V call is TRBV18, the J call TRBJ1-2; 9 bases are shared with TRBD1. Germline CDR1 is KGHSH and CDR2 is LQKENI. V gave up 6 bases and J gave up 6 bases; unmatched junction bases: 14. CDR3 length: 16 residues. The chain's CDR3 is CASSPSGRTGENGYTF. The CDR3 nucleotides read TGTGCCAGCTCTCCGTCGGGAAGGACAGGGGAAAATGGCTACACCTTC.

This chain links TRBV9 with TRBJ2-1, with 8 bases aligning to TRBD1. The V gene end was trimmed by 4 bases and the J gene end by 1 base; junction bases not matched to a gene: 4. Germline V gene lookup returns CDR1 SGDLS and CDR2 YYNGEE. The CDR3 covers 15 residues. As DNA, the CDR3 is TGTGCCAGCAGCACTCGGACAGGGTCCTACAATGAGCAGTTCTTC. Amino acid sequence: CASSTRTGSYNEQFF. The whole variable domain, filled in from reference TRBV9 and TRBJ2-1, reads DSGVTQTPKHLITATGQRVTLRCSPRSGDLSVYWYQQSLDQGLQFLIQYYNGEERAKGNILERFSAQQFPDLHSELNLSSLELGDSALYFCASSTRTGSYNEQFFGPGTRLTVL.

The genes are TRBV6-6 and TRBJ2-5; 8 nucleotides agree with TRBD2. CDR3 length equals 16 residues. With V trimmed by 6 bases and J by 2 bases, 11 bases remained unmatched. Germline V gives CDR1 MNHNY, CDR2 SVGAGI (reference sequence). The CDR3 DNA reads TGTGCCAGCAGCCAGGGGTTAGCGGGGAGTCAAGAGACCCAGTACTTC. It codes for CASSQGLAGSQETQYF.

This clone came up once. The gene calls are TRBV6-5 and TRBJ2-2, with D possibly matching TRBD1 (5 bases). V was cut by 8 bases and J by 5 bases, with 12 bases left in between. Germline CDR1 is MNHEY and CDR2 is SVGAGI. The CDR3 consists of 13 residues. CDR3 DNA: TGTGCCAGCGCAAGGGGAACGACCGGGGAGCTGTTTTTT. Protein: CASARGTTGELFF.

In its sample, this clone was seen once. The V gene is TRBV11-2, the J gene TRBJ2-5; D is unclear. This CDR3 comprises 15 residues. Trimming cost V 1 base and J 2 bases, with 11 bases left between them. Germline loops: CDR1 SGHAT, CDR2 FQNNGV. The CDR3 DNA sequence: TGTGCCAGCAGCTTAGGGGCAGGCCTTCAAGAGACCCAGTACTTC. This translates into CASSLGAGLQETQYF.

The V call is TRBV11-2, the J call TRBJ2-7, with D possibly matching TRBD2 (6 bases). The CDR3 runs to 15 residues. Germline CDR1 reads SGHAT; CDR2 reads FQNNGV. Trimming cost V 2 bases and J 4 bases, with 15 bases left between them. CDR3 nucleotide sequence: TGTGCCAGCAGCTTAACCCTCCCGGGAGAATACGAGCAGTACTTC. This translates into CASSLTLPGEYEQYF.

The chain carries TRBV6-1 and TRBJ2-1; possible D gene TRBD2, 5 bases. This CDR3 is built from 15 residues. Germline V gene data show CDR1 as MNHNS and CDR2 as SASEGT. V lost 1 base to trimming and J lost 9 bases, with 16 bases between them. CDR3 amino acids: CASSEVRTPRGEQFF. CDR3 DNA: TGTGCCAGCAGTGAAGTAAGGACCCCCCGGGGTGAGCAGTTCTTC.

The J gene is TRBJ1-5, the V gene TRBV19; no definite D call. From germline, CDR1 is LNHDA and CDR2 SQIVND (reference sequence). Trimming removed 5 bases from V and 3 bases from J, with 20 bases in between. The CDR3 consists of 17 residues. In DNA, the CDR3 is TGTGCCAGTAGTGTGGTCGGATACGGGGTAGACAATCAGCCCCAGCATTTT. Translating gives CASSVVGYGVDNQPQHF. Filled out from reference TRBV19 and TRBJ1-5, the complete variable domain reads DGGITQSPKYLFRKEGQNVTLSCEQNLNHDAMYWYRQDPGQGLRLIYYSQIVNDFQKGDIAEGYSVSREKKESFPLTVTSAQKNPTAFYLCASSVVGYGVDNQPQHFGDGTRLSIL.

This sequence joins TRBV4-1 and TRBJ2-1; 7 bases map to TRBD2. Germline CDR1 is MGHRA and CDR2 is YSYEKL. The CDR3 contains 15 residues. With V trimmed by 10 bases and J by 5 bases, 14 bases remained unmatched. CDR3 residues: CATSSLAGLNNEQFF. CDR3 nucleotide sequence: TGCGCCACCTCCTCCTTAGCGGGCCTAAACAATGAGCAGTTCTTC.

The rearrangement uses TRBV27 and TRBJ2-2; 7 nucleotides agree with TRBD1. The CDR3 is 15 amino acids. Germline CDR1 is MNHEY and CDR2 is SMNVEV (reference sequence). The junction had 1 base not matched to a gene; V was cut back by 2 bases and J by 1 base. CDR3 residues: CASSLRQGNTGELFF. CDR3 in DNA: TGTGCCAGCAGTTTAAGACAGGGGAACACCGGGGAGCTGTTTTTT.

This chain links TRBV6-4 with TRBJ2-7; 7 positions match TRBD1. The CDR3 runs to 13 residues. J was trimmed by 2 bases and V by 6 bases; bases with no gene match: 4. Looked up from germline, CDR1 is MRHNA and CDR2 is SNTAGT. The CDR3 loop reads CASSNRGTYEQYF. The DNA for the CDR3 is TGTGCCAGCAGCAACAGGGGTACCTACGAGCAGTACTTC.

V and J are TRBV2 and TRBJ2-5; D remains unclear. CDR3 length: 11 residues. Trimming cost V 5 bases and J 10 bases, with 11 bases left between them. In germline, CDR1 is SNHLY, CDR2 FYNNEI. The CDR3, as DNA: TGTGCCAGCAGTTTAAAAAGAGACCAGTACTTC. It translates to CASSLKRDQYF.

This CDR3 reads CASSETGTSYEQYF. Here the CDR3 DNA reads TGTGCCAGCAGTGAGACAGGGACCTCTTACGAGCAGTACTTC. This rearrangement joins TRBV2 to TRBJ2-7, with 7 positions matching TRBD1. V shed 3 bases, J shed 4 bases, and the junction held 6 bases outside the gene matches. CDR1 SNHLY and CDR2 FYNNEI come from the germline V gene. The CDR3 is 14 amino acids.

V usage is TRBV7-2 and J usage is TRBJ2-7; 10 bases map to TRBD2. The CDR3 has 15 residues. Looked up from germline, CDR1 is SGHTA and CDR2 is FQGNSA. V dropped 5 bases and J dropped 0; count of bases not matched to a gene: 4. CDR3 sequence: CASSQGLASSYEQYF. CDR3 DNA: TGTGCCAGCAGCCAGGGACTAGCGAGCTCCTACGAGCAGTACTTC. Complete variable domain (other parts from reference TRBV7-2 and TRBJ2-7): GAGVSQSPSNKVTEKGKDVELRCDPISGHTALYWYRQSLGQGLEFLIYFQGNSAPDKSGLPSDRFSAERTGGSVSTLTIQRTQQEDSAVYLCASSQGLASSYEQYFGPGTRLTVT.

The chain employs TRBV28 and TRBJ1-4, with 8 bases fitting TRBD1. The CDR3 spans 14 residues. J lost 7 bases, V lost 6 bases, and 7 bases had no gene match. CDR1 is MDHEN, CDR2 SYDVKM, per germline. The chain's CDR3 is CASSLDRGGEKLFF. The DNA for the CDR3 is TGTGCCAGCAGCCTAGACAGGGGAGGTGAAAAACTGTTTTTT.